This TCR beta chain derives from a study of T cells in Graves' hyperthyroidism and ophthalmopathy. The V and J ends lost 2 bases and 8 bases, in that order; junction bases with no gene match: 5. CDR1 and CDR2 from the germline V gene are KGHSH and LQKENI. The CDR3 covers 14 residues. Stable disease denoted Graves' hyperthyroidism without ophthalmopathy progression within 18 months. Amplification yielded TCR beta CDR3 regions, with RNA transcripts as the source. The TCR CDR3 first-round RT-PCR relied on the HTBI primer set. One entry per CDR3 protein, called by TCRdb with MiXCR from the multiplex PCR reads. The profile covers some 350,000 distinct CDR3 sequences, with 20% to 30% appearing a single time and 73% taken by the ten largest.

The sequence derives from a man aged 50-59 years with Graves' hyperthyroidism. The sequencing sample was made of blood. This chain connects TRBV18 to TRBJ1-5, with TRBD1 matching over 8 bases. Here the CDR3 DNA reads TGTGCCAGCTCACCAGGACAGGGAGTGAAGCCCCAGCATTTT. It encodes CASSPGQGVKPQHF.